These 29 T cell receptor beta chains originate from one sample sequenced in a study of blood T cell repertoires in COVID-19. Produced via immunoSEQ multiplex PCR; TCRdb's table is partial and in-frame only. The sample includes 250,000 or so clones, around 84% seen only once; the top ten take 4% to 4.5%. Sequenced material: peripheral blood. Every receptor here comes from a man in his sixties with acute or convalescent COVID-19.

This clone was found a few times. The genes are TRBV5-1 and TRBJ1-4, with D perhaps TRBD1 (6 bases). This CDR3 is 13 amino acids long. The V and J ends lost 3 bases and 8 bases respectively, with 11 bases between them. Germline CDR1 is SGHRS and CDR2 is YFSETQ. The DNA of the CDR3 is TGCGCCAGCAGCTACCAGGGGCCCGAAAAACTGTTTTTT. This encodes CASSYQGPEKLFF.

The chain uses TRBV7-8 and TRBJ1-4; D unclear. Germline V gene sequence: CDR1 SGHVS, CDR2 FQNEAQ. V was trimmed by 2 bases and J by 3 bases, leaving 7 bases between them. The CDR3 is 14 amino acids. This chain's CDR3 is CASSLKLSNEKLFF. Written as DNA, the CDR3 is TGTGCCAGCAGCTTAAAACTGTCTAATGAAAAACTGTTTTTT.

The chain recombines TRBV7-2 with TRBJ1-6; a possible D gene is TRBD1 (6 bases). The CDR3 sequence is 14 residues long. Trimming stripped 6 bases from V and 4 bases from J, with 10 bases between. Looked up from germline, CDR1 is SGHTA and CDR2 is FQGNSA. The CDR3 DNA follows: TGTGCCAGCAGAATACAGGGTTATAATTCACCCCTCCACTTT. Amino acid sequence: CASRIQGYNSPLHF. Full variable domain (rest looked up from reference TRBV7-2 and TRBJ1-6): GAGVSQSPSNKVTEKGKDVELRCDPISGHTALYWYRQSLGQGLEFLIYFQGNSAPDKSGLPSDRFSAERTGGSVSTLTIQRTQQEDSAVYLCASRIQGYNSPLHFGNGTRLTVT.

This sequence joins TRBV19 and TRBJ1-2, with D unresolved. V gave up 3 bases and J gave up 2 bases, with 13 bases separating them. The length of the CDR3 is 15 residues. Germline CDR1 LNHDA, CDR2 SQIVND (reference sequence). The CDR3: CASSISGVLNYGYTF. The CDR3 nucleotides read TGTGCCAGTAGTATTAGCGGCGTACTAAACTATGGCTACACCTTC.

CDR3 DNA sequence: TGTGCCAGCAGCGGGCTGAGCAACACCGGGGAGCTGTTTTTT. Its translation: CASSGLSNTGELFF. The gene calls are TRBV6-2 or TRBV6-3 and TRBJ2-2; D call uncertain. CDR1 is MNHEY and CDR2 is SVGEGT in the germline V gene. The CDR3 totals 14 residues. The V end was cut by 6 bases, the J end by 2 bases, with 10 bases between.

The V gene is TRBV7-2, the J gene TRBJ2-7; maybe TRBD1 (5 bases). Between the trimmed V and J ends, which lost 5 bases and 3 bases, there was a span of 17 bases. This CDR3 is built from 15 residues. Germline CDR1 is SGHTA and CDR2 is FQGNSA. CDR3 DNA sequence: TGTGCCAGCAGCCCCGATCAAGGGGCCCACTACGAGCAGTACTTC. It translates to CASSPDQGAHYEQYF. The variable domain in full, completed from reference TRBV7-2 and TRBJ2-7, reads GAGVSQSPSNKVTEKGKDVELRCDPISGHTALYWYRQSLGQGLEFLIYFQGNSAPDKSGLPSDRFSAERTGGSVSTLTIQRTQQEDSAVYLCASSPDQGAHYEQYFGPGTRLTVT.

The chain is built from TRBV12-3 or TRBV12-4 and TRBJ1-2; D is unresolved. Deletions cut 4 bases from V and 8 bases from J, with 8 bases between. This CDR3 contains 11 residues. Here the CDR3 reads CASSWRIGYTF. The CDR3 coding sequence is TGTGCCAGCAGTTGGAGGATCGGCTACACCTTC.

The sample holds one count of this clone. The CDR3 sequence is CASKQREGRNTEAFF. The CDR3 DNA follows: TGTGCCAGCAAACAGCGAGAGGGTAGGAACACTGAAGCTTTCTTT. V and J are TRBV27 and TRBJ1-1; D unresolved. V dropped 7 bases and J dropped 1 base, with 16 bases sitting between them. Germline CDR1 reads MNHEY; CDR2 reads SMNVEV (reference sequence). This CDR3 has 15 residues.

This chain links TRBV5-1 with TRBJ2-7, with a tentative D call TRBD1 (6 bases). The CDR3 totals 14 residues. From germline, CDR1 is SGHRS and CDR2 YFSETQ. Trimming removed 4 bases at V and 3 bases at J, with 14 bases between. The CDR3 protein is CASSAGTSGYEQYF. The CDR3 coding sequence is TGCGCCAGCAGCGCCGGGACATCGGGCTACGAGCAGTACTTC.

J is TRBJ2-2 and V is TRBV5-6, with 8 bases matching TRBD2. Germline CDR1 is SGHDT and CDR2 is YYEEEE. The CDR3 has 16 amino acids. V trimming: 5 bases; J trimming: 6 bases; junction bases outside the gene matches: 12. The CDR3 sequence: CASRIAGNFPPGELFF. For the CDR3, the DNA is TGTGCCAGCAGGATAGCGGGAAATTTTCCCCCCGGGGAGCTGTTTTTT.

The chain employs TRBV6-5 and TRBJ1-2; no clear D. The CDR3 runs to 14 residues. Per germline, CDR1 MNHEY and CDR2 SVGAGI. Trimming left V 6 bases short and J 7 bases short, with 18 bases between. This CDR3 is CASSPLRSLVGYTF. CDR3 sequence (DNA): TGTGCCAGCAGCCCACTTCGGAGTTTGGTTGGCTACACCTTC.

The chain is built from TRBV7-2 and TRBJ2-7, with TRBD2 matching over 10 bases. The junction had 10 bases not matched to a gene; V was cut back by 5 bases and J by 3 bases. The CDR3 length is 16 residues. Germline CDR1 SGHTA, CDR2 FQGNSA. Here the CDR3 reads CASSTTGGLANYEQYF. In DNA form, the CDR3 reads TGTGCCAGCAGCACCACTGGGGGACTAGCGAACTACGAGCAGTACTTC.

The V gene is TRBV28, the J gene TRBJ2-3, with D tentatively TRBD1 (5 bases). The CDR3 length is 15 residues. Trimming cost V 6 bases and J 3 bases, with 16 bases left between them. Germline CDR1 MDHEN, CDR2 SYDVKM. The CDR3 sequence: CASRGETMGTDTQYF. The CDR3 coding sequence is TGTGCCAGCAGAGGGGAAACCATGGGGACAGATACGCAGTATTTT.

V usage is TRBV28 and J usage is TRBJ2-3; 8 positions agree with TRBD2. J lost 2 bases, V lost 3 bases, and 7 bases had no gene match. The germline V gene encodes CDR1 MDHEN and CDR2 SYDVKM. The length of the CDR3 is 16 residues. In DNA, the CDR3 is TGTGCCAGCAGTTTTTTGCGGGGGGCCTTCACAGATACGCAGTATTTT. Protein product: CASSFLRGAFTDTQYF.

This clone has a single count. This chain connects TRBV7-2 to TRBJ1-3; a weak D match, TRBD1 (5 bases). The germline V gene encodes CDR1 SGHTA and CDR2 FQGNSA. The V and J ends lost 0 bases and 4 bases respectively, with 7 bases between them. The CDR3 length is 14 residues. The CDR3 region has the DNA TGTGCCAGCAGCTTAGCGGCAGGGGGAAACACCATATATTTT. Its translation: CASSLAAGGNTIYF.

This chain uses TRBV18 with TRBJ1-4; D is uncertain. Germline V gene lookup returns CDR1 KGHSH and CDR2 LQKENI. V lost 2 bases and J lost 8, with 18 bases in between. The CDR3 consists of 16 residues. The CDR3 loop reads CASSPRTATQREKLFF. Here the CDR3 DNA reads TGTGCCAGCTCACCAAGAACTGCTACCCAACGGGAAAAACTGTTTTTT.

The chain links TRBV12-2 to TRBJ1-2. TRBV12-2 is an annotated pseudogene. The length of the CDR3 is 16 residues. As DNA, the CDR3 is TGTGCAAGTCGCTTTTTGGGGCGGGGTACCGCTTGCGGCTACACCTTC. Amino acids: CASRFLGRGTACGYTF.

The V gene is TRBV15, the J gene TRBJ2-1; TRBD1 matches 7 bases. CDR1 is LNHNV and CDR2 is YYDKDF in the germline V gene (reference sequence). The V segment lost 1 base and the J segment 9 bases; nucleotides outside the gene matches: 6. The CDR3 spans 14 residues. The CDR3 spells CATSRATGVREQFF. CDR3 nucleotide sequence: TGTGCCACCAGCAGAGCTACAGGGGTCCGTGAGCAGTTCTTC.

The gene calls are TRBV10-2 and TRBJ1-5, with 8 bases matching TRBD1. Trimming at V came to 5 bases and at J to 1 base, leaving 4 bases not matched to a gene. In germline, CDR1 is WSHSY, CDR2 SAAADI. The CDR3 is made up of 15 amino acids. CDR3 protein: CASSNQGASNQPQHF. The CDR3 DNA reads as TGCGCCAGCAGTAACCAGGGGGCAAGCAATCAGCCCCAGCATTTT.

V is TRBV5-1 and J is TRBJ2-7, with TRBD2 as a possible D gene (7 bases). Germline V lookup: CDR1 SGHRS, CDR2 YFSETQ. This CDR3 is 14 amino acids long. Trimming cost V 0 bases and J 4 bases, with 11 bases left between them. CDR3: CASSLAGEGYEQYF. The CDR3, as DNA: TGCGCCAGCAGCTTGGCAGGGGAGGGGTACGAGCAGTACTTC. Variable domain in full (rest from reference TRBV5-1 and TRBJ2-7): KAGVTQTPRYLIKTRGQQVTLSCSPISGHRSVSWYQQTPGQGLQFLFEYFSETQRNKGNFPGRFSGRQFSNSRSEMNVSTLELGDSALYLCASSLAGEGYEQYFGPGTRLTVT.

The chain uses TRBV20-1 and TRBJ2-1; tentatively, D is TRBD2 (6 bases). V was cut by 3 bases and J by 7 bases, with 7 bases left in between. This CDR3 has 11 amino acids. The germline V gene has CDR1 DFQATT and CDR2 SNEGSKA (reference sequence). CDR3 sequence reads: CSAREGNEQFF. CDR3 bases: TGCAGTGCTAGGGAGGGAAATGAGCAGTTCTTC.

V gene TRBV27 combines with J gene TRBJ1-2; tentative D call: TRBD1 (5 bases). The CDR3 has 15 amino acids. V gave up 2 bases and J gave up 6 bases, with 16 bases separating them. Germline V gene lookup returns CDR1 MNHEY and CDR2 SMNVEV (reference sequence). The CDR3 DNA reads TGTGCCAGCAGTTTAGAAAGGGGAACCCCTCATGGCTACACCTTC. This gives the protein CASSLERGTPHGYTF.

The rearrangement uses TRBV14 and TRBJ2-3; the match to TRBD2 covers 11 bases. Unmatched junction bases numbered 14, after V lost 5 bases and J lost 1 base. CDR3 size: 19 residues. The germline CDR1 and CDR2 sequences are SGHDN and FVKESK. CDR3 sequence (DNA): TGTGCCAGCAGCAAAAGACCAGGGACTAGCGGAGCCCGCACAGATACGCAGTATTTT. Amino acid sequence: CASSKRPGTSGARTDTQYF. Full variable domain (outside the CDR3, taken from reference TRBV14 and TRBJ2-3): EAGVTQFPSHSVIEKGQTVTLRCDPISGHDNLYWYRRVMGKEIKFLLHFVKESKQDESGMPNNRFLAERTGGTYSTLKVQPAELEDSGVYFCASSKRPGTSGARTDTQYFGPGTRLTVL.

The chain's CDR3 is CASSEARRQGSSPLHF. The CDR3, as DNA: TGTGCCAGCAGTGAAGCCAGAAGACAGGGGAGTTCACCCCTCCACTTT. V usage is TRBV2 and J usage is TRBJ1-6; 8 nucleotides match TRBD1. Per the germline V gene, CDR1 is SNHLY and CDR2 is FYNNEI. The ends lost 0 bases at V and 9 bases at J; junction bases unmatched: 7. CDR3 length equals 16 residues.

The chain carries TRBV4-3 and TRBJ2-1, with D perhaps TRBD2 (6 bases). Trimming cost V 0 bases and J 8 bases, with 14 bases left between them. In germline, CDR1 is LGHNA, CDR2 YSLEER. The CDR3 contains 15 residues. CDR3 coding DNA: TGCGCCAGCAGCCAAGATCGTGGAGGGTCGGATGAGCAGTTCTTC. Protein: CASSQDRGGSDEQFF.

The CDR3 reads CATVREGGGYEQYF. The CDR3 bases are TGTGCCACTGTCCGGGAGGGCGGGGGATACGAGCAGTACTTC. This chain connects TRBV6-6 to TRBJ2-7; TRBD2 aligns across 8 bases. The CDR3 extends over 14 amino acids. V shed 10 bases and J 4 bases; nucleotides not matched to a gene: 12. CDR1 and CDR2 (germline): MNHNY, SVGAGI (reference sequence).

This clone was counted once. The rearrangement joins TRBV5-1 to TRBJ2-3; D remains ambiguous. Trimming pared 2 bases from V and 5 bases from J, leaving 9 bases between. CDR3 size: 13 residues. The germline V gene encodes CDR1 SGHRS and CDR2 YFSETQ. In nucleotides, the CDR3 is TGCGCCAGCAGCTTACGGGTTGGAGATACGCAGTATTTT. Its translation is CASSLRVGDTQYF. Together with reference TRBV5-1 and TRBJ2-3, the CDR3 gives the full variable domain: KAGVTQTPRYLIKTRGQQVTLSCSPISGHRSVSWYQQTPGQGLQFLFEYFSETQRNKGNFPGRFSGRQFSNSRSEMNVSTLELGDSALYLCASSLRVGDTQYFGPGTRLTVL.

The J gene is TRBJ1-1, the V gene TRBV7-9; no reliable D call. V dropped 9 bases and J dropped 4 bases, with 18 bases sitting between them. CDR1 and CDR2 (germline): SEHNR, FQNEAQ (reference sequence). This CDR3 is 14 amino acids long. CDR3 region: CASTTYGEATEAFF. CDR3 sequence (DNA): TGTGCCAGTACCACTTACGGGGAAGCCACTGAAGCTTTCTTT.

The V and J genes are TRBV18 and TRBJ2-1; TRBD2 agrees at 10 bases. The J segment lost 3 bases and the V segment lost 4 bases, leaving 3 bases of the junction unmatched. Germline V CDR1 and CDR2: KGHSH, LQKENI. The CDR3 runs to 15 residues. The CDR3 DNA reads as TGTGCCAGCTCACTCACTAGCGGGGACTACAATGAGCAGTTCTTC. This gives the protein CASSLTSGDYNEQFF.